The 3 T cell receptor beta chains below come from one sample, sequenced in a study of Graves' ophthalmopathy and Graves' hyperthyroidism (dated by TCRdb to between 2017 and 2018). The sequencing machine was an Illumina HiSeq 2000. For repertoire sequencing, the TCR beta CDR3 regions were amplified from RNA transcripts. The first round of RT-PCR was done with HTBI primers and the Qiagen OneStep RT-PCR kit, and was followed by a second round of multiplex PCR, then size selection and purification. The public sequencing data were trimmed at Q25 with fastp and processed into clonotypes with MiXCR by TCRdb, which kept only in-frame beta chains. Rows with a matching CDR3 protein are joined into one entry that keeps the most common DNA and genes. The sample data list some 380,000 distinct CDR3 sequences, and over 15% of these were observed just once. Of the sample, roughly 7% is held by the ten largest clones.

Sequencing was done on a sample of peripheral blood. These receptors all come from a woman aged 18-30 years with stable Graves' hyperthyroidism. Donor details come from another sample of the same person, matched by shared clones.

This clonotype has at least ten counts. J is TRBJ1-2 and V is TRBV12-3 or TRBV12-4; no definite D call. The CDR3 covers 14 residues. The V gene lost 5 bases and the J gene lost 2 bases, with 12 bases spanning the gap. The CDR3 DNA is TGTGCCAGCAGTCTTCGGGTAGGGAACTATGGCTACACCTTC. As protein: CASSLRVGNYGYTF.

DNA for the CDR3: TGTGCCAGCAGCCCCGGACCGGACTATGGCTACACCTTC. Translation gives CASSPGPDYGYTF. This sequence joins TRBV7-2 and TRBJ1-2; D is ambiguous. Germline V gives CDR1 SGHTA, CDR2 FQGNSA. The CDR3 spans 13 residues. V was clipped by 5 bases and J by 3 bases, with 10 bases between them.

The J gene is TRBJ2-5, the V gene TRBV5-1; no definite D call. CDR3 length: 15 residues. The V gene lost 4 bases and the J gene lost 1 base, with 14 bases spanning the gap. The germline V gene has CDR1 SGHRS and CDR2 YFSETQ. The CDR3, as DNA: TGCGCCAGCAGCCCACCCGGGCCCCGCCAAGAGACCCAGTACTTC. This sequence encodes CASSPPGPRQETQYF.